The rows below give T cell receptor beta chains drawn from one sample of a study of CD8 T cells in Susac syndrome. TCRdb itself ran the immunoSEQ multiplex PCR reads through MiXCR, one entry per CDR3 protein. This sample has about 150,000 distinct CDR3 sequences, with around 95% found just once. The sample consisted of CD8+ T cells from PBMCs. The receptors come from a human donor with multiple sclerosis. Both conserved end residues are part of each CDR3. The order of the fields is clone size, J gene, V gene, D gene, CDR3 length, CDR3 DNA, CDR3 protein. D genes are given only for firm matches. Expanded clones are given a class, and other clones once, few, many or no size at all.

-,TRBJ1-6,TRBV27,TRBD1,15,TGTGCCAGCAGTTTTCTCGACAGGGTGGACTCACCCCTCCACTTT,CASSFLDRVDSPLHF
-,TRBJ2-5,TRBV6-2/TRBV6-3,-,15,TGTGCCAGCAGTGGGAGCGGCAGGTACCAAGAGACCCAGTACTTC,CASSGSGRYQETQYF
-,TRBJ2-3,TRBV4-2,TRBD2,15,TGTGCCAGCAGCCGGGCGGGGGGGCTCACAGATACGCAGTATTTT,CASSRAGGLTDTQYF
-,TRBJ2-1,TRBV14,-,15,TGTGCCAGCAGCCAAGGTGGCAGAACGTACAATGAGCAGTTCTTC,CASSQGGRTYNEQFF
-,TRBJ1-1,TRBV5-1,-,13,TGCGCCAGCAGCCAAAGTCCTAACACTGAAGCTTTCTTT,CASSQSPNTEAFF
-,TRBJ1-5,TRBV2,TRBD1,13,TGTGCCAGACAGGGACAGTCCAATCAGCCCCAGCATTTT,CARQGQSNQPQHF
-,TRBJ2-5,TRBV13,TRBD1,15,TGTGCCAGCAGCTTAGTTGGGACAGGTCAAGAGACCCAGTACTTC,CASSLVGTGQETQYF
-,TRBJ2-7,TRBV12-3/TRBV12-4,TRBD2,14,TGTGCCAGCAGTTTACGCCCTAGCGGCTACGAGCAGTACTTC,CASSLRPSGYEQYF
-,TRBJ2-3,TRBV7-9,TRBD2,15,TGTGCCAGCAGCCTGACTAGCGGGGCTACAGATACGCAGTATTTT,CASSLTSGATDTQYF
-,TRBJ1-1,TRBV29-1,-,16,TGCAGCGTTGGGACACCAAGGTCAGGAACGAACACTGAAGCTTTCTTT,CSVGTPRSGTNTEAFF
-,TRBJ1-1,TRBV30,TRBD1,15,TGTGCCTGGGTGTACGGGGACAGTGGGTCCACTGAAGCTTTCTTT,CAWVYGDSGSTEAFF
-,TRBJ2-7,TRBV11-2,-,14,TGTGCCAGCAGCTTAGATCCGAGGGAATCCGAGCAGTACTTC,CASSLDPRESEQYF
-,TRBJ1-5,TRBV27,-,15,TGTGCCAGCCGTTTAGGGGGGGGGAGCAATCAGCCCCAGCATTTT,CASRLGGGSNQPQHF
once,TRBJ2-5,TRBV14,TRBD1,15,TGTGCCAGCAGCCCAACAGGGGGGAGTCAAGAGACCCAGTACTTC,CASSPTGGSQETQYF
-,TRBJ1-1,TRBV29-1,TRBD1,15,TGCAGCGTGCGGGGCAACAGGGGAAGGAACACTGAAGCTTTCTTT,CSVRGNRGRNTEAFF
-,TRBJ2-7,TRBV12-5,-,11,TGTGCTAGTGGAGCTCTGTACGAGCAGTACTTC,CASGALYEQYF
-,TRBJ2-1,TRBV4-2,-,13,TGTGCCAGCAGCGCGTCCCGGGCCAGTGAGCAGTTCTTC,CASSASRASEQFF
-,TRBJ2-2,TRBV27,-,13,TGTGCCAGCAGTTTATCGCGAACCGGGGAGCTGTTTTTT,CASSLSRTGELFF
-,TRBJ1-5,TRBV30,-,14,TGTGCCTGGAGGGGGTCAGGGAGGTATCAGCCCCAGCATTTT,CAWRGSGRYQPQHF
once,TRBJ1-3,TRBV9,-,15,TGTGCCAGCAGCGTAGCGGGGGTGTCTGGAAACACCATATATTTT,CASSVAGVSGNTIYF
once,TRBJ2-2,TRBV7-9,-,17,TGTGCCAGCAGCCTAGGGGCAGGGACAACAAACACCGGGGAGCTGTTTTTT,CASSLGAGTTNTGELFF
-,TRBJ1-5,TRBV9,-,12,TGTGCCAGCACTCGAGGCAATCAGCCCCAGCATTTT,CASTRGNQPQHF
-,TRBJ1-6,TRBV7-9,-,15,TGTGCCAGCCGAGGTACCCAAGAGGATAATTCACCCCTCCACTTT,CASRGTQEDNSPLHF
once,TRBJ2-7,TRBV9,-,15,TGTGCCAGCAGCCCACAAGGGGCGTCTAACTACGAGCAGTACTTC,CASSPQGASNYEQYF
-,TRBJ1-1,TRBV7-9,TRBD1,15,TGTGCCAGCAGCGAATTACAGGGGGCGAGGACTGAAGCTTTTTTT,CASSELQGARTEAFF
-,TRBJ2-7,TRBV29-1,-,14,TGCAGCGTTCTCGGGGGACCTACATACTACGAGCAGTACTTC,CSVLGGPTYYEQYF
-,TRBJ2-3,TRBV7-9,-,12,TGTGCCAGCAGTTTGGGACGCGATACGCAGTATTTT,CASSLGRDTQYF
-,TRBJ2-5,TRBV5-6,-,12,TGTGCCAGCAGGGGGGGCGGAGAGACCCAGTACTTC,CASRGGGETQYF
once,TRBJ1-5,TRBV27,-,13,TGTGCCAGCCGCGGCAGGGCCAATCAGCCCCAGCATTTT,CASRGRANQPQHF
-,TRBJ2-5,TRBV20-1,-,12,TGCAGTGCTAGGGGGTCTGAAGAGACCCAGTACTTC,CSARGSEETQYF
once,TRBJ2-1,TRBV13,TRBD2,15,TGTGCCAGCAGCTCCGGGACTAGTCGCTACAATGAGCAGTTCTTC,CASSSGTSRYNEQFF
-,TRBJ1-1,TRBV19,-,14,TGTGCCAGTAGACTGGACAGACCGAACACTGAAGCTTTCTTT,CASRLDRPNTEAFF
once,TRBJ2-7,TRBV20-1,TRBD1,18,TGCAGTGCTAGAGAGGGGACAGGGGGCTTCCCGACAGCGCACGAGCAGTACTTC,CSAREGTGGFPTAHEQYF
-,TRBJ1-2,TRBV7-9,-,12,TGTGCCAGCAGCCCCCCCGCAGTGGAGTACACCTTC,CASSPPAVEYTF
-,TRBJ2-7,TRBV20-1,-,12,TGCAGTGCTGGGGAGCCGTCCTACGAGCAGTACTTC,CSAGEPSYEQYF